These 23 T cell receptor beta chains were sequenced from one sample in a study of vaccination and CD4 T cells after COVID-19 (dated by TCRdb to between 2022 and 2023). Explained via the paper, the treatment or condition label denotes: approximately 9-day PBMC culture with coronavirus spike peptide pools or control peptides (ViraFEST assay). Libraries were made using PCR. Sequencing instrument: Illumina iSeq 100. TCR sequencing of DNA from cultured CD4+ T cells used the Oncomine TCR Beta short-read assay at the Johns Hopkins FTIC core. Using fastp trimming at Q25 and MiXCR clonotype assembly, TCRdb reanalyzed the public sequencing data and kept in-frame beta chains. Identical CDR3 proteins give one entry, which carries the most common genes and DNA. This sample gives about 19,000 distinct CDR3 sequences in total; around 23% of them show up just once. The ten largest clones represent almost 8% of the sample.

These receptors are not linked to any known antigen. The sequencing sample was made of cultured CD4+ T cells from blood. All receptors derive from a human donor with COVID-19.

The chain carries TRBV6-1 and TRBJ2-7; D ambiguous. Germline loops: CDR1 MNHNS, CDR2 SASEGT. Trimming removed 6 bases from V and 2 bases from J, with 17 bases in between. This CDR3 spans 15 amino acids. Here the CDR3 reads CASSTPKIPTYEQYF. The CDR3 DNA is TGTGCCAGCAGCACACCAAAAATCCCCACCTACGAGCAGTACTTC.

CDR3 region: CASSEADRGENEQYF. The CDR3, as DNA: TGTGCCAGCAGTGAAGCGGACAGGGGCGAAAACGAGCAGTACTTC. V gene TRBV2 combines with J gene TRBJ2-7, with 9 bases that match TRBD1. V lost 0 bases to trimming and J lost 5 bases; unmatched junction nucleotides: 5. In germline, CDR1 is SNHLY, CDR2 FYNNEI. This CDR3 comprises 15 residues.

V gene TRBV5-1 combines with J gene TRBJ2-3; TRBD1 aligns across 7 bases. The germline gives CDR1 SGHRS, CDR2 YFSETQ. With V trimmed by 2 bases and J by 10 bases, 4 bases remained unmatched. There are 12 residues in the CDR3. This chain's CDR3 is CASSFDRAAQYF. The DNA for the CDR3 is TGCGCCAGCAGCTTCGACAGGGCGGCGCAGTATTTT. The complete variable domain, with remaining parts taken from reference TRBV5-1 and TRBJ2-3, reads KAGVTQTPRYLIKTRGQQVTLSCSPISGHRSVSWYQQTPGQGLQFLFEYFSETQRNKGNFPGRFSGRQFSNSRSEMNVSTLELGDSALYLCASSFDRAAQYFGPGTRLTVL.

Only a few counts were recorded for this clonotype. The CDR3 here is CASSLTAGGVDTEAFF. CDR3 DNA sequence: TGCGCCAGCAGCTTGACGGCAGGGGGAGTTGACACTGAAGCTTTCTTT. The chain joins TRBV5-1 to TRBJ1-1; TRBD1 matches at 7 bases. This CDR3 is 16 amino acids long. The V and J ends lost 1 base and 3 bases, in that order; junction bases with no gene match: 9. The germline CDR1 and CDR2 sequences are SGHRS and YFSETQ.

The chain employs TRBV19 and TRBJ2-7, with D tentatively TRBD2 (5 bases). Germline V gene lookup returns CDR1 LNHDA and CDR2 SQIVND (reference sequence). The CDR3 is 17 residues long. V dropped 6 bases and J dropped 2 bases, with 23 bases sitting between them. The CDR3 DNA follows: TGTGCCAGTAGCTCAAACCAGCGGCGGGTGGGAGCCTACGAGCAGTACTTC. This gives the protein CASSSNQRRVGAYEQYF.

By sample fraction, this clonotype is medium-sized (0.01 to 0.1%). The chain has TRBV6-5 and TRBJ1-2; 9 nucleotides agree with TRBD1. The CDR3 length is 16 residues. Trimming took 0 bases from V and 4 from J; bases not matched to a gene: 6. Germline V gene lookup returns CDR1 MNHEY and CDR2 SVGAGI. Here the CDR3 reads CASSYSGTGKSYGYTF. DNA for the CDR3: TGTGCCAGCAGTTACTCAGGGACAGGGAAAAGCTATGGCTACACCTTC.

This clonotype was picked up a small number of times. CDR3 DNA sequence: TGTGCCAGCAGGATGGGGGGGAGCTCCTACGAGCAGTACTTC. Its protein is CASRMGGSSYEQYF. This chain connects TRBV6-2 or TRBV6-3 to TRBJ2-7; 7 nucleotides match TRBD2. V was clipped by 6 bases and J by 0 bases; unmatched bases: 5. Germline CDR1 reads MNHEY; CDR2 reads SVGEGT. The CDR3 consists of 14 residues.

This clonotype was observed a few times. This chain links TRBV6-1 with TRBJ1-5; D is perhaps TRBD1 (6 bases). The CDR3 covers 13 residues. Germline assignment: CDR1 MNHNS and CDR2 SASEGT. Deletions cut 5 bases from V and 8 bases from J, with 13 bases between. The DNA of the CDR3 is TGTGCCAGCAGTCAGGACAGTAGGGAGCCCCAGCATTTT. Translated: CASSQDSREPQHF.

The count of this clonotype is one. V and J are TRBV12-3 or TRBV12-4 and TRBJ1-3, with D perhaps matching TRBD1 (5 bases). This CDR3 region has 16 residues. The V gene lost 5 bases and the J gene lost 2 bases, with 16 bases spanning the gap. The CDR3 spells CASSPGWPTPGNTIYF. Here the CDR3 DNA reads TGTGCCAGCAGTCCAGGGTGGCCCACTCCTGGAAACACCATATATTTT.

The J gene is TRBJ1-4, the V gene TRBV20-1, with TRBD1 identical over 9 bases. V was pared by 5 bases and J by 5 bases, with 3 bases of the junction left unmatched. The germline V gene encodes CDR1 DFQATT and CDR2 SNEGSKA (reference sequence). The CDR3 consists of 13 residues. CDR3 DNA: TGCAGTGCTGGGGGACAGGGAAATGAAAAACTGTTTTTT. Amino acids: CSAGGQGNEKLFF.

The chain is built from TRBV18 and TRBJ2-2; TRBD2 matches at 12 bases. In germline, CDR1 is KGHSH, CDR2 LQKENI. The junction had 4 bases not matched to a gene; V was cut back by 3 bases and J by 5 bases. This CDR3 is built from 16 residues. For the CDR3, the DNA is TGTGCCAGCTCACCGGCGACTAGCGGGGGAACCGGGGAGCTGTTTTTT. It is translated as CASSPATSGGTGELFF.

This clonotype has a handful of counts. J is TRBJ2-2 and V is TRBV7-2; 9 bases match TRBD2. The V segment lost 6 bases and the J segment 0 bases; nucleotides outside the gene matches: 5. This CDR3 spans 16 amino acids. Germline CDR1 and CDR2: SGHTA and FQGNSA. CDR3 coding DNA: TGTGCCAGCAGGTGGCGGGGGGGATCGAACACCGGGGAGCTGTTTTTT. This gives the protein CASRWRGGSNTGELFF.

The chain couples TRBV6-5 to TRBJ2-3, with 7 bases fitting TRBD1. The CDR3 is made up of 15 amino acids. The V gene's germline CDR1 is MNHEY and CDR2 SVGAGI. The ends lost 2 bases at V and 2 bases at J; junction bases unmatched: 4. In nucleotides, the CDR3 is TGTGCCAGCAGTTACGGGACAGAAAACACAGATACGCAGTATTTT. It codes for CASSYGTENTDTQYF.

This clonotype came up a few times. This chain links TRBV27 with TRBJ2-2; perhaps TRBD1 as D (6 bases). This CDR3 spans 14 amino acids. Germline V lookup: CDR1 MNHEY, CDR2 SMNVEV (reference sequence). The germline V and J ends were trimmed by 4 bases and 6 bases, with 12 bases remaining between them. The CDR3 DNA reads TGTGCCAGCAGTTCCACACAGGGATCCGGGGAGCTGTTTTTT. Its protein is CASSSTQGSGELFF.

In this sample, this clonotype turned up a few times. The CDR3: CASSEQGGQPQHF. As DNA, the CDR3 is TGTGCCAGCAGTGAACAGGGAGGACAGCCCCAGCATTTT. The genes are TRBV2 and TRBJ1-5, with D possibly TRBD1 on 5 matching bases. The CDR3 sequence is 13 residues long. Germline lookup yields CDR1 SNHLY and CDR2 FYNNEI. V lost 2 bases and J 7 bases, leaving 9 bases between the germline ends.

This clonotype was observed a few times. The chain recombines TRBV20-1 with TRBJ1-1; TRBD1 aligns across 12 bases. Germline CDR1 is DFQATT and CDR2 is SNEGSKA (reference sequence). V dropped 5 bases and J dropped 8; count of bases not matched to a gene: 15. The CDR3 runs to 16 residues. CDR3 DNA sequence: TGCAGTGCTCCGTCCCGGGACAGGGGGCGAGGTACCGAAGCTTTCTTT. Its protein product is CSAPSRDRGRGTEAFF.

This clonotype appeared a few times. This chain links TRBV6-5 with TRBJ2-7; 7 nucleotides align to TRBD1. This CDR3 contains 14 residues. Per germline, CDR1 MNHEY and CDR2 SVGAGI. V was clipped by 2 bases and J by 2 bases; unmatched bases: 3. DNA of the CDR3: TGTGCCAGCAGTTACGGGCAGGGGGCCTACGAGCAGTACTTC. Protein product: CASSYGQGAYEQYF.

The chain uses TRBV6-1 and TRBJ2-2; the match to TRBD2 covers 11 bases. Germline V gene lookup returns CDR1 MNHNS and CDR2 SASEGT. V lost 9 bases to trimming and J lost 4 bases; unmatched junction nucleotides: 7. The CDR3 consists of 15 residues. CDR3 DNA sequence: TGTGCCAGTAAGCGACTAGCGGGGAGCACCGGGGAGCTGTTTTTT. Protein: CASKRLAGSTGELFF.

V is TRBV5-7 and J is TRBJ2-7; 7 nucleotides match TRBD1. TRBV5-7 is an open reading frame, and its role is uncertain. This CDR3 has 15 amino acids. V was pared by 4 bases and J by 4 bases, with 11 bases of the junction left unmatched. The CDR3 here is CASSPTGTARYEQYF. For the CDR3, the DNA is TGTGCCAGCAGCCCCACCGGGACAGCGCGATACGAGCAGTACTTC.

The chain uses TRBV14 and TRBJ2-3, with a possible D match to TRBD1 (7 bases). This CDR3 is 15 amino acids long. Germline CDR1 is SGHDN and CDR2 is FVKESK. V lost 2 bases and J 4 bases, leaving 13 bases between the germline ends. CDR3 protein: CASSQQGGRADTQYF. CDR3 nucleotides: TGTGCCAGCAGCCAACAGGGGGGTCGCGCAGATACGCAGTATTTT.

In this sample, this clonotype turned up a few times. The J gene is TRBJ1-2, the V gene TRBV5-4, with D perhaps matching TRBD1 (5 bases). The V and J ends lost 4 bases and 2 bases respectively, with 15 bases between them. CDR3 length equals 15 residues. Germline V CDR1 and CDR2: SGHNT, YYREEE (reference sequence). The CDR3 DNA follows: TGTGCCAGCAGCCCTCAGGGCGGGGCAAACTATGGCTACACCTTC. This gives the protein CASSPQGGANYGYTF.

The rearrangement joins TRBV5-1 to TRBJ2-1; a possible D gene is TRBD1 (6 bases). CDR1 is SGHRS and CDR2 is YFSETQ in the germline V gene. This CDR3 has 15 amino acids. The V gene lost 4 bases and the J gene lost 2 bases, with 13 bases spanning the gap. CDR3 nucleotides: TGCGCCAGCAGCCAAGGACAGAGAGCCTACAATGAGCAGTTCTTC. This encodes CASSQGQRAYNEQFF.

This clonotype occurred a few times. V and J are TRBV12-3 or TRBV12-4 and TRBJ2-1, with D unresolved. This CDR3 is built from 15 residues. The V and J ends lost 2 bases and 0 bases respectively, with 8 bases between them. This CDR3 is CASSLRKSSYNEQFF. In DNA, the CDR3 is TGTGCCAGCAGTTTACGAAAAAGCTCCTACAATGAGCAGTTCTTC.